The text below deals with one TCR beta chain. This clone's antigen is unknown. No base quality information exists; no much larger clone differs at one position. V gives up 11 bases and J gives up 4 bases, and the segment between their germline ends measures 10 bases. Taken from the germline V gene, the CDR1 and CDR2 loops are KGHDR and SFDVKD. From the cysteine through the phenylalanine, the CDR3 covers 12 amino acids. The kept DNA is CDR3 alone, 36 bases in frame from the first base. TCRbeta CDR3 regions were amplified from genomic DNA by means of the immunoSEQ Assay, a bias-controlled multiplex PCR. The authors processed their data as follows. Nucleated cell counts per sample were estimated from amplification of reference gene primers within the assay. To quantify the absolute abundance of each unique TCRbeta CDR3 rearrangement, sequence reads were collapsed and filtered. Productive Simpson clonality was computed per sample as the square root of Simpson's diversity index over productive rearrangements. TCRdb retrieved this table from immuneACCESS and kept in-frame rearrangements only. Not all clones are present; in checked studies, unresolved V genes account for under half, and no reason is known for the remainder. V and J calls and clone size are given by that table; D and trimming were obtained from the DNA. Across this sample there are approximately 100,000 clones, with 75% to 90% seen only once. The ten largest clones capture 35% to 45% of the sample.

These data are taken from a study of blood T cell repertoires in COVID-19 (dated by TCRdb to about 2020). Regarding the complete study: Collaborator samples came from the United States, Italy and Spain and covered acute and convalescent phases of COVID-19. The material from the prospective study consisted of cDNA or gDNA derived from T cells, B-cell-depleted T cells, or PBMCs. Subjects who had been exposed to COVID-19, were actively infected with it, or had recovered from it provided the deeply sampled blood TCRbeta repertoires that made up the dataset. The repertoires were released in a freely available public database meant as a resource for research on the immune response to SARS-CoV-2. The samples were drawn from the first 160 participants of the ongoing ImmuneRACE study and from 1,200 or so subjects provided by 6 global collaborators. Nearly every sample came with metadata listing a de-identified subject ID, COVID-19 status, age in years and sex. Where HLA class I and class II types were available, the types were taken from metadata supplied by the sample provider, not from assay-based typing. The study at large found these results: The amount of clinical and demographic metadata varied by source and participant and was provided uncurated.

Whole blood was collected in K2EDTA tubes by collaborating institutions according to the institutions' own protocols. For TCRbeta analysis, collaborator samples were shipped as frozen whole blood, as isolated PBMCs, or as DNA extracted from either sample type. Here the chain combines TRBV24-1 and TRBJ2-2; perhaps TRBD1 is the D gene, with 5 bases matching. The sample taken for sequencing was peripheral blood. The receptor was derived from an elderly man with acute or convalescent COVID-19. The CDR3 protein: CAIQQGTGELFF. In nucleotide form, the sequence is TGTGCCATCCAGCAGGGCACCGGGGAGCTGTTTTTT.